The 25 T cell receptor beta chains listed next were all sequenced from one sample in a study of blood T cell repertoires in COVID-19. TCRdb's table, derived via immunoSEQ multiplex PCR, lists solely in-frame clones and lacks some. This sample carries 24,000 or so clones, roughly 80% of them seen once, and the ten largest clones take 55% to 65%. Input material: peripheral blood. The receptor set was obtained from a woman of 80 years or more with acute or convalescent COVID-19.

The chain recombines TRBV6-5 with TRBJ1-2, with 7 bases that match TRBD1. Germline V lookup: CDR1 MNHEY, CDR2 SVGAGI. The CDR3 runs to 14 residues. Trimming at V came to 4 bases and at J to 7 bases, leaving 9 bases not matched to a gene. The DNA of the CDR3 is TGTGCCAGCAGTTCCCGAGACAGGGTATTTGGCTACACCTTC. Translated, it gives CASSSRDRVFGYTF.

In its sample, this clone is medium-sized. This chain connects TRBV2 to TRBJ1-6; 7 nucleotides line up with TRBD1. The germline gives CDR1 SNHLY, CDR2 FYNNEI. The V gene end was trimmed by 5 bases and the J gene end by 17 bases; junction bases not matched to a gene: 3. The length of the CDR3 is 10 residues. Here the CDR3 DNA reads TGTGCCAGCAGTTTGGGACAGATCCACTTT. Translating it yields CASSLGQIHF.

The CDR3 region is CASSLQGDYEQYF. The DNA of the CDR3 is TGCGCCAGCAGCTTACAGGGCGACTACGAGCAGTACTTC. J is TRBJ2-7 and V is TRBV5-1; tentatively, D is TRBD1 (6 bases). Trimming removed 2 bases at V and 3 bases at J, with 9 bases between. Germline V gene lookup returns CDR1 SGHRS and CDR2 YFSETQ. CDR3 size: 13 residues.

This chain links TRBV6-2 or TRBV6-3 with TRBJ2-5; 10 nucleotides align to TRBD2. This CDR3 is built from 15 residues. V dropped 2 bases and J dropped 5; count of bases not matched to a gene: 5. Germline-derived CDR1 and CDR2 are MNHEY and SVGEGT. CDR3 residues: CASSYGPSGSETQYF. DNA of the CDR3: TGTGCCAGCAGTTACGGTCCTAGCGGGAGTGAGACCCAGTACTTC.

The chain uses TRBV28 and TRBJ1-5, with D unresolved. V lost 5 bases and J lost 4, with 12 bases in between. The CDR3 is 14 amino acids. CDR1 is MDHEN and CDR2 is SYDVKM in the germline V gene. CDR3 sequence: CASSPTRSNQPQHF. Here the CDR3 DNA reads TGTGCCAGCAGTCCCACCAGAAGTAATCAGCCCCAGCATTTT.

This chain links TRBV7-9 with TRBJ2-2, with D possibly matching TRBD1 (5 bases). The CDR3 has 13 residues. Trimming removed 6 bases at V and 5 bases at J, with 10 bases between. Germline CDR1 is SEHNR and CDR2 is FQNEAQ (reference sequence). Here the CDR3 reads CASSSQGTGELFF. The CDR3 bases are TGTGCCAGCAGTTCCCAGGGTACCGGGGAGCTGTTTTTT.

The chain employs TRBV7-2 and TRBJ1-1; maybe TRBD1 (5 bases). The length of the CDR3 is 13 residues. From germline, CDR1 is SGHTA and CDR2 FQGNSA. V lost 1 base and J 5 bases, leaving 8 bases between the germline ends. CDR3 nucleotide sequence: TGTGCCAGCAGCTTAGGGCAGGGAACTGAAGCTTTCTTT. It codes for CASSLGQGTEAFF.

V is TRBV5-1 and J is TRBJ1-1; 7 bases match TRBD1. J lost 4 bases, V lost 5 bases, and 5 bases had no gene match. Germline-derived CDR1 and CDR2 are SGHRS and YFSETQ. The length of the CDR3 is 13 residues. The chain's CDR3 is CASRQGYSTEAFF. CDR3 nucleotide sequence: TGCGCCAGCAGACAGGGGTATAGCACTGAAGCTTTCTTT.

This clone was seen repeatedly, ten times or more. V usage is TRBV30 and J usage is TRBJ1-1, with D possibly matching TRBD1 (5 bases). CDR3 length: 14 residues. Per the germline V gene, CDR1 is GTSNPN and CDR2 is SVGIG (reference sequence). Trimming left V 2 bases short and J 5 bases short, with 15 bases between. CDR3 loop: CAWSTGRGRTEAFF. As DNA, the CDR3 is TGTGCCTGGAGTACCGGGAGGGGTCGAACTGAAGCTTTCTTT.

The chain carries TRBV6-6 and TRBJ2-2; weak D call: TRBD1 (5 bases). The V end was cut by 2 bases, the J end by 4 bases, with 5 bases between. CDR3 size: 13 residues. Germline V gene lookup returns CDR1 MNHNY and CDR2 SVGAGI (reference sequence). CDR3 bases: TGTGCCAGCAGTTACAGGGGCACCGGGGAGCTGTTTTTT. Translation: CASSYRGTGELFF.

DNA for the CDR3: TGTGCCAGCAGCCTTAGCGGGGTTAGCTCCTACAATGAGCAGTTCTTC. Translation gives CASSLSGVSSYNEQFF. This chain connects TRBV7-3 to TRBJ2-1, with TRBD2 identical over 8 bases. The CDR3 spans 16 residues. Trimming took 5 bases from V and 0 from J; bases not matched to a gene: 6. Germline CDR1 is SGHTA and CDR2 is FQGTGA.

This clone was seen just once. This chain joins TRBV5-1 and TRBJ2-1; D is uncertain. The CDR3 is 15 amino acids. CDR1 SGHRS and CDR2 YFSETQ come from the germline V gene. V lost 5 bases, J lost 4 bases, and 16 bases lay in between. The CDR3 bases are TGCGCCAGCAGTCCAGACTCTCCCGAATACAATGAGCAGTTCTTC. Residues: CASSPDSPEYNEQFF.

The table lists this clone with many counts. This chain connects TRBV10-1 to TRBJ1-2, with D unresolved. Deletions cut 4 bases from V and 4 bases from J, with 10 bases between. The germline V gene encodes CDR1 WNHNN and CDR2 SYGVQD (reference sequence). This CDR3 has 13 amino acids. The CDR3 is CASSAEGGYGYTF. CDR3 coding DNA: TGCGCCAGCAGTGCAGAGGGAGGCTATGGCTACACCTTC.

This clone was detected once. J is TRBJ2-2 and V is TRBV11-3; D perhaps matches TRBD2 (6 bases). Germline lookup yields CDR1 SGHNT and CDR2 YENEEA. The V and J ends lost 1 base and 7 bases respectively, with 13 bases between them. This CDR3 contains 15 residues. The CDR3 DNA follows: TGTGCCAGCAGCTTAGCGGGAGATCACGGCGGGGAGCTGTTTTTT. Its translation: CASSLAGDHGGELFF.

This clone showed up just a few times. The chain recombines TRBV5-5 with TRBJ1-1; TRBD1 agrees at 7 bases. The CDR3 runs 17 residues. From germline, CDR1 is SGHKS and CDR2 YYEKEE (reference sequence). V lost 3 bases, J lost 5 bases, and 16 bases stayed unmatched. The CDR3 reads CASSWAGSGGRRTEAFF. DNA of the CDR3: TGTGCCAGCAGCTGGGCGGGCTCAGGGGGGCGCCGGACTGAAGCTTTCTTT.

This clone was detected once. The CDR3 DNA reads TGTGCCAGCAGCGGGACTAGCGGGGGGGGCTTCAATGAGCAGTTCTTC. This translates into CASSGTSGGGFNEQFF. The chain is built from TRBV2 and TRBJ2-1; 16 bases line up with TRBD2. This CDR3 is 16 amino acids long. Germline V gene lookup returns CDR1 SNHLY and CDR2 FYNNEI. With V trimmed by 6 bases and J by 6 bases, 5 bases remained unmatched.

The rearrangement joins TRBV19 to TRBJ2-7; D gene unclear. The CDR3 has 14 amino acids. Trimming removed 0 bases at V and 1 base at J, with 7 bases between. Germline V CDR1 and CDR2: LNHDA, SQIVND (reference sequence). The CDR3 is CASSIDAGSYEQYF. CDR3 bases: TGTGCCAGTAGTATAGATGCAGGTTCCTACGAGCAGTACTTC.

The chain carries TRBV7-8 and TRBJ2-3, with TRBD1 as a possible D gene (6 bases). V lost 5 bases and J 6 bases, leaving 6 bases between the germline ends. CDR1 and CDR2 from the germline V gene are SGHVS and FQNEAQ. There are 11 residues in the CDR3. As DNA, the CDR3 is TGTGCCAGCAGCCAGGGGGATACGCAGTATTTT. This translates into CASSQGDTQYF.

V is TRBV5-4 and J is TRBJ2-1, with 12 bases matching TRBD2. Trimming cost V 4 bases and J 0 bases; bases outside gene matches: 2. The CDR3 loop spans 16 amino acids. The germline CDR1 and CDR2 sequences are SGHNT and YYREEE (reference sequence). The CDR3: CASSPGLAGSYNEQFF. CDR3 coding DNA: TGTGCCAGCAGCCCGGGACTAGCGGGCTCCTACAATGAGCAGTTCTTC.

This chain connects TRBV5-1 to TRBJ2-5; no clear D gene. Deletions cut 0 bases from V and 1 base from J, with 4 bases between. Germline V gene data show CDR1 as SGHRS and CDR2 as YFSETQ. This CDR3 comprises 13 residues. The DNA for the CDR3 is TGCGCCAGCAGCTTGGACACCCAAGAGACCCAGTACTTC. This codes for CASSLDTQETQYF. The full variable domain, in which reference TRBV5-1 and TRBJ2-5 provide the parts outside the CDR3, is KAGVTQTPRYLIKTRGQQVTLSCSPISGHRSVSWYQQTPGQGLQFLFEYFSETQRNKGNFPGRFSGRQFSNSRSEMNVSTLELGDSALYLCASSLDTQETQYFGPGTRLLVL.

The chain uses TRBV7-2 and TRBJ1-1, with TRBD1 matching 7 bases. CDR3 length equals 14 residues. V gave up 5 bases and J gave up 0 bases; unmatched junction bases: 3. Germline V gene lookup returns CDR1 SGHTA and CDR2 FQGNSA. CDR3 sequence (DNA): TGTGCCAGCAGCACAACAGGGGTGAACACTGAAGCTTTCTTT. This gives the protein CASSTTGVNTEAFF.

The chain uses TRBV6-5 and TRBJ1-5; TRBD1 might be the D (5 bases). The V gene lost 6 bases and the J gene lost 1 base, with 13 bases spanning the gap. The CDR3 totals 15 residues. Germline assignment: CDR1 MNHEY and CDR2 SVGAGI. CDR3: CASRQGLGSNQPQHF. The CDR3 DNA sequence: TGTGCCAGCAGGCAGGGCCTGGGGAGCAATCAGCCCCAGCATTTT.

The chain employs TRBV5-5 and TRBJ1-2, with 7 bases aligning to TRBD1. V was clipped by 0 bases and J by 7 bases; unmatched bases: 9. The CDR3 runs 15 residues. Germline V gene sequence: CDR1 SGHKS, CDR2 YYEKEE (reference sequence). CDR3 region: CASSLALSGGFGYTF. Here the CDR3 DNA reads TGTGCCAGCAGCTTGGCCTTATCAGGGGGATTTGGCTACACCTTC.

The rearrangement links TRBV9 to TRBJ1-1, with 9 bases aligning to TRBD1. The V and J ends lost 5 bases and 10 bases, in that order; junction bases with no gene match: 3. Germline V gives CDR1 SGDLS, CDR2 YYNGEE. This CDR3 is 11 amino acids long. The CDR3 sequence is CASRGQGRAFF. CDR3 nucleotide sequence: TGTGCCAGCAGGGGACAGGGTCGAGCTTTCTTT. The whole variable domain, filled in from reference TRBV9 and TRBJ1-1, reads DSGVTQTPKHLITATGQRVTLRCSPRSGDLSVYWYQQSLDQGLQFLIQYYNGEERAKGNILERFSAQQFPDLHSELNLSSLELGDSALYFCASRGQGRAFFGQGTRLTVV.

The chain's CDR3 is CASTGQNTIYF. Here the CDR3 DNA reads TGTGCCAGCACGGGACAGAACACCATATATTTT. The V call is TRBV6-5, the J call TRBJ1-3, with 7 bases aligning to TRBD1. J was trimmed by 7 bases and V by 7 bases; bases with no gene match: 1. Germline CDR1 is MNHEY and CDR2 is SVGAGI. The CDR3 length is 11 residues.